These 25 T cell receptor beta chains originate from one sample sequenced in a study of cytomegalovirus exposure and HLA in healthy donors. PCR involved 60 Vbeta and 13 Jbeta primers. Clones were sequenced by immunoSEQ multiplex PCR, and TCRdb holds only the in-frame ones, with some missing. The table includes approximately 85,000 clones, approximately 72% detected once. The sample taken for sequencing was PBMCs. All receptors derive from a woman in her 40s in good health and CMV-seropositive.

The chain couples TRBV6-5 to TRBJ2-7; maybe TRBD2 (5 bases). V was clipped by 0 bases and J by 1 base, with 13 bases between them. This CDR3 comprises 16 residues. Per germline, CDR1 MNHEY and CDR2 SVGAGI. CDR3 loop: CASSYSRGSGSYEQYF. The CDR3 DNA reads as TGTGCCAGCAGTTACTCGAGAGGGAGCGGATCCTACGAGCAGTACTTC.

The J gene is TRBJ2-2, the V gene TRBV7-6; weak D call: TRBD2 (6 bases). The CDR3 consists of 16 residues. Germline V gene data show CDR1 as SGHVS and CDR2 as FNYEAQ. V gave up 5 bases and J gave up 6 bases, with 19 bases separating them. The CDR3 sequence is CASSPYGGPGAGELFF. CDR3 DNA: TGTGCCAGCAGCCCGTACGGGGGACCCGGGGCCGGGGAGCTGTTTTTT.

The chain employs TRBV30 and TRBJ1-2; D is undetermined. This CDR3 is built from 11 residues. Trimming removed 6 bases at V and 1 base at J, with 6 bases between. The germline gives CDR1 GTSNPN, CDR2 SVGIG (reference sequence). The chain's CDR3 is CACWHNYGYTF. The CDR3 bases are TGTGCCTGCTGGCATAACTATGGCTACACCTTC.

The rearrangement joins TRBV6-1 to TRBJ2-2; no clear D gene. CDR1 and CDR2 (germline): MNHNS, SASEGT. Deletions cut 8 bases from V and 2 bases from J, with 12 bases between. CDR3 length: 14 residues. This CDR3 reads CASRWQENTGELFF. In DNA form, the CDR3 reads TGTGCCAGCCGTTGGCAGGAAAACACCGGGGAGCTGTTTTTT.

This chain connects TRBV7-2 to TRBJ2-3; D not certain. The CDR3 is made up of 17 amino acids. V was cut by 3 bases and J by 0 bases, with 16 bases left in between. Germline V gene lookup returns CDR1 SGHTA and CDR2 FQGNSA. The CDR3: CASSFNPSASSTDTQYF. CDR3 sequence (DNA): TGTGCCAGCAGCTTCAACCCCAGCGCCTCTAGCACAGATACGCAGTATTTT.

This clone appeared many times. This chain uses TRBV6-5 with TRBJ2-1, with 8 bases identical to TRBD1. Germline trimming cut 2 bases from V and 8 bases from J; bases unmatched to any gene: 8. Germline values: CDR1 MNHEY, CDR2 SVGAGI. The CDR3 loop spans 15 amino acids. CDR3 sequence (DNA): TGTGCCAGCAGTTACCGACCAGGGGGCGGGCATGAGCAGTTCTTC. Translated: CASSYRPGGGHEQFF.

The chain combines TRBV9 with TRBJ2-6; D not certain. Trimming pared 0 bases from V and 0 bases from J, leaving 7 bases between. CDR3 length equals 16 residues. The germline CDR1 and CDR2 sequences are SGDLS and YYNGEE. Written as DNA, the CDR3 is TGTGCCAGCAGCGTAGGAACAGTCTCTGGGGCCAACGTCCTGACTTTC. Its translation is CASSVGTVSGANVLTF.

With respect to this clone: The junction shows a germline mismatch at one end, possibly a read error. The rearrangement links TRBV7-9 to TRBJ2-7, with a tentative D call TRBD2 (5 bases). Germline values: CDR1 SEHNR, CDR2 FQNEAQ (reference sequence). This CDR3 spans 16 amino acids. CDR3: CSSSLAVGAVSYEQYF. CDR3 nucleotides: TGTTCCAGCAGCTTAGCTGTTGGAGCGGTCTCCTACGAGCAGTACTTC.

This chain joins TRBV27 and TRBJ2-7; TRBD2 matches at 7 bases. CDR3 length: 15 amino acids. V lost 3 bases to trimming and J lost 2 bases; unmatched junction nucleotides: 7. The germline V gene has CDR1 MNHEY and CDR2 SMNVEV (reference sequence). CDR3 in DNA: TGTGCCAGCAGTTTGGTCCCGGGACTAACCTACGAGCAGTACTTC. This translates into CASSLVPGLTYEQYF.

This clone is a singleton in its sample. The chain has TRBV7-9 and TRBJ2-5, with a weak D call TRBD1 (6 bases). Trimming removed 3 bases from V and 0 bases from J, with 8 bases in between. CDR1 is SEHNR and CDR2 is FQNEAQ in the germline V gene (reference sequence). This CDR3 has 14 amino acids. DNA for the CDR3: TGTGCCAGCAGCTTGGACAGATACCAAGAGACCCAGTACTTC. Protein product: CASSLDRYQETQYF.

The gene calls are TRBV18 and TRBJ1-2, with 8 positions matching TRBD1. The CDR3 is made up of 15 amino acids. Per the germline V gene, CDR1 is KGHSH and CDR2 is LQKENI. V trimming: 2 bases; J trimming: 5 bases; junction bases outside the gene matches: 7. CDR3 residues: CASSPSPGQEYGYTF. The CDR3 nucleotides read TGTGCCAGCTCACCATCGCCGGGACAGGAATATGGCTACACCTTC.

The V call is TRBV10-3, the J call TRBJ2-1, with 9 bases identical to TRBD1. Germline CDR1 and CDR2: ENHRY and SYGVKD. This CDR3 is 14 amino acids long. The J segment lost 6 bases and the V segment lost 6 bases, leaving 6 bases of the junction unmatched. CDR3 sequence: CAIRRTGDGNEQFF. The CDR3 nucleotides are TGTGCCATCAGGCGGACAGGGGACGGCAATGAGCAGTTCTTC.

The chain couples TRBV27 to TRBJ1-5; 9 bases are shared with TRBD1. Trimming removed 5 bases from V and 4 bases from J; junction bases left unmatched: 3. The CDR3 is 14 residues long. Germline-derived CDR1 and CDR2 are MNHEY and SMNVEV (reference sequence). CDR3 amino acids: CASSDRGKNQPQHF. The CDR3 region has the DNA TGTGCCAGCAGTGACAGGGGGAAAAATCAGCCCCAGCATTTT.

This clone was recorded a few times. The V call is TRBV4-1, the J call TRBJ1-3; D might be TRBD1 (5 bases). V lost 3 bases to trimming and J lost 4 bases, with 13 bases between them. CDR3 length: 15 residues. Germline CDR1 MGHRA, CDR2 YSYEKL. Here the CDR3 reads CASSHWGGEGNTIYF. The CDR3 DNA is TGCGCCAGCAGCCACTGGGGAGGGGAGGGAAACACCATATATTTT.

In DNA, the CDR3 is TGTGCCAGCAGCTTGGGACTAGCGGGAGGAACAGAGACCCAGTACTTC. This sequence encodes CASSLGLAGGTETQYF. The chain carries TRBV5-4 and TRBJ2-5, with 13 bases lining up with TRBD2. Germline V CDR1 and CDR2: SGHNT, YYREEE (reference sequence). After removal of 0 bases from V and 4 bases from J, the junction contained 3 bases not matched to a gene. The CDR3 is made up of 16 amino acids. Supplemented by reference TRBV5-4 and TRBJ2-5, the full variable domain reads ETGVTQSPTHLIKTRGQQVTLRCSSQSGHNTVSWYQQALGQGPQFIFQYYREEENGRGNFPPRFSGLQFPNYSSELNVNALELDDSALYLCASSLGLAGGTETQYFGPGTRLLVL.

This clone showed up just once. The chain links TRBV27 to TRBJ2-2; TRBD1 matches 9 bases. With 7 bases clipped from V and 6 bases from J, the junction kept 18 bases outside the gene matches. There are 18 residues in the CDR3. Germline loops: CDR1 MNHEY, CDR2 SMNVEV (reference sequence). CDR3 DNA: TGTGCCAGCATGAGGATAAATCCGGGACAGGGAATGCCCGGGGAGCTGTTTTTT. Translated, it gives CASMRINPGQGMPGELFF.

The rearrangement links TRBV5-1 to TRBJ2-7, with TRBD2 matching 7 bases. V trimming: 2 bases; J trimming: 5 bases; junction bases outside the gene matches: 10. This CDR3 comprises 15 residues. CDR1 is SGHRS, CDR2 YFSETQ, per germline. The CDR3, as DNA: TGCGCCAGCAGCTTTACGGCGGGAGTAGCTGACGAGCAGTACTTC. Translated, it gives CASSFTAGVADEQYF.

This clone was seen a single time. V gene TRBV10-2 combines with J gene TRBJ2-7; 9 positions match TRBD1. Germline CDR1 WSHSY, CDR2 SAAADI. After removal of 5 bases from V and 5 bases from J, the junction contained 7 bases not matched to a gene. The CDR3 totals 14 residues. CDR3 nucleotide sequence: TGCGCCAGCAGTCAACAGGGGGCAGGTAACGAGCAGTACTTC. Translated: CASSQQGAGNEQYF.

The rearrangement joins TRBV19 to TRBJ1-2, with D maybe TRBD1 (5 bases). There are 13 residues in the CDR3. Germline CDR1 is LNHDA and CDR2 is SQIVND (reference sequence). Trimming took 3 bases from V and 7 from J, leaving 12 bases between them. In DNA form, the CDR3 reads TGTGCCAGTAGTATGCAGGGAAGGACTGGCTACACCTTC. It encodes CASSMQGRTGYTF.

This clone has a handful of counts. The gene calls are TRBV6-6 and TRBJ1-1; 8 nucleotides match TRBD1. V lost 6 bases and J lost 7; bases outside the gene matches: 4. The CDR3 consists of 12 residues. Germline CDR1 reads MNHNY; CDR2 reads SVGAGI (reference sequence). The CDR3 spells CASSWTGFEAFF. The CDR3 DNA follows: TGTGCCAGCAGCTGGACAGGGTTTGAAGCTTTCTTT.

The genes are TRBV7-9 and TRBJ2-7, with no clear D. With 3 bases removed from V and 0 bases from J, the gap between germline ends came to 3 bases. Germline-derived CDR1 and CDR2 are SEHNR and FQNEAQ (reference sequence). CDR3 length equals 12 residues. The CDR3 DNA sequence: TGTGCCAGCAGCTTGTACTCCTACGAGCAGTACTTC. This gives the protein CASSLYSYEQYF.

The chain employs TRBV4-2 and TRBJ1-1, with a tentative D call TRBD1 (6 bases). V was cut by 1 base and J by 0 bases, with 18 bases left in between. The V gene's germline CDR1 is LGHNA and CDR2 YNFKEQ. CDR3 size: 18 residues. The CDR3 nucleotides read TGTGCCAGCAGCCAAGGTTTTAGCACAGGGTCGGTGAACACTGAAGCTTTCTTT. This gives the protein CASSQGFSTGSVNTEAFF.

This clone came up a few times. This rearrangement joins TRBV10-1 to TRBJ1-2; the match to TRBD1 covers 7 bases. CDR3 length: 13 amino acids. With V trimmed by 5 bases and J by 2 bases, 2 bases remained unmatched. Germline CDR1 is WNHNN and CDR2 is SYGVQD (reference sequence). The CDR3 spells CASSPQGNYGYTF. The CDR3 nucleotides read TGCGCCAGCAGTCCACAGGGGAACTATGGCTACACCTTC.

Here the CDR3 reads CASSLGTSAETQYF. The CDR3 bases are TGTGCCAGCAGCTTGGGTACTAGCGCAGAGACCCAGTACTTC. J is TRBJ2-5 and V is TRBV5-4; 7 bases are a match to TRBD2. The junction had 3 bases not matched to a gene; V was cut back by 0 bases and J by 4 bases. Germline V gene lookup returns CDR1 SGHNT and CDR2 YYREEE (reference sequence). The CDR3 is 14 residues long.

This chain uses TRBV18 with TRBJ2-2, with 8 bases identical to TRBD1. The CDR3 is 15 residues long. CDR1 and CDR2 (germline): KGHSH, LQKENI. Germline trimming cut 3 bases from V and 6 bases from J; bases unmatched to any gene: 6. CDR3: CASSPRTGRAGELFF. The DNA of the CDR3 is TGTGCCAGCTCACCCCGGACAGGGCGTGCCGGGGAGCTGTTTTTT. Full variable domain (missing parts from reference TRBV18 and TRBJ2-2): NAGVMQNPRHLVRRRGQEARLRCSPMKGHSHVYWYRQLPEEGLKFMVYLQKENIIDESGMPKERFSAEFPKEGPSILRIQQVVRGDSAAYFCASSPRTGRAGELFFGEGSRLTVL.